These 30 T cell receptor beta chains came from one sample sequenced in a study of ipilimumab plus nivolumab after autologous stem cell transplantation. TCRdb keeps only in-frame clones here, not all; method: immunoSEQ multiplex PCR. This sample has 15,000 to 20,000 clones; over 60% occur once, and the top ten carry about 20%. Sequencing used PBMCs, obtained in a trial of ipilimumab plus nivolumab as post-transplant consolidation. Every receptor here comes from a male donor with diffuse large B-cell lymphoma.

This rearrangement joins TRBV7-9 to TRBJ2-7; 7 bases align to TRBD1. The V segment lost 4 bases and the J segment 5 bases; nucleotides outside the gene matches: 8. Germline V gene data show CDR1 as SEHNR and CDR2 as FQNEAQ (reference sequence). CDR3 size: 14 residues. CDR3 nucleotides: TGTGCCAGCAGCTCTGGTGGACAGGTAGACGAGCAGTACTTC. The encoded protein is CASSSGGQVDEQYF.

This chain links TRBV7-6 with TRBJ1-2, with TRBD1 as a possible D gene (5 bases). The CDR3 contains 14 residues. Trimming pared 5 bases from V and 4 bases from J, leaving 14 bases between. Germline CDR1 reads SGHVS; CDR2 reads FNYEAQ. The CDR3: CASSGGEGVYGYTF. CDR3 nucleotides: TGTGCCAGCAGCGGGGGGGAGGGCGTCTATGGCTACACCTTC.

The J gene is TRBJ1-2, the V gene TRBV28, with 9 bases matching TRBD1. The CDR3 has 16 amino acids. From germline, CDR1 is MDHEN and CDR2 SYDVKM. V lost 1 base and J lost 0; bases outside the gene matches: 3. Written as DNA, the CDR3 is TGTGCCAGCAGTTTATACTGGGACAGGGCTAACTATGGCTACACCTTC. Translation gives CASSLYWDRANYGYTF.

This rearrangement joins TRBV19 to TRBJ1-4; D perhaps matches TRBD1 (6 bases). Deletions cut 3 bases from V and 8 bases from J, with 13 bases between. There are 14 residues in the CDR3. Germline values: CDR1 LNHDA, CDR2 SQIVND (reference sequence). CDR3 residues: CASSIRQESEKLFF. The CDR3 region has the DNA TGTGCCAGTAGTATCCGACAGGAGTCAGAAAAACTGTTTTTT. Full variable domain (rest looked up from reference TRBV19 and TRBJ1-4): DGGITQSPKYLFRKEGQNVTLSCEQNLNHDAMYWYRQDPGQGLRLIYYSQIVNDFQKGDIAEGYSVSREKKESFPLTVTSAQKNPTAFYLCASSIRQESEKLFFGSGTQLSVL.

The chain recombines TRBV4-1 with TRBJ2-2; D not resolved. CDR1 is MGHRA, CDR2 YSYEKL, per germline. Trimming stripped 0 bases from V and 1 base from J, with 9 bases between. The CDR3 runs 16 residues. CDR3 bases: TGCGCCAGCAGCCAAGAAGGCACTCGGAACACCGGGGAGCTGTTTTTT. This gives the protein CASSQEGTRNTGELFF.

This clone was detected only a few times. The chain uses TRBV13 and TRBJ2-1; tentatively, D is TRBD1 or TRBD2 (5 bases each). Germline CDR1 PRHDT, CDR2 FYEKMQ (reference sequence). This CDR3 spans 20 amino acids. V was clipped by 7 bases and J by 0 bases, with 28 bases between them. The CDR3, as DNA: TGTGCCAGCACCGGAAGGGACCTTCCTTTTCCGAGGGGCTCCTACAATGAGCAGTTCTTC. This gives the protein CASTGRDLPFPRGSYNEQFF.

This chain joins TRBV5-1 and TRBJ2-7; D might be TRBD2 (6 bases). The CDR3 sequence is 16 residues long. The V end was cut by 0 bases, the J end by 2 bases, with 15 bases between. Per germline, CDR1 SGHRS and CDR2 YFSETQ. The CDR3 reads CASSLAVGGSPYEQYF. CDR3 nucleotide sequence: TGCGCCAGCAGCTTGGCCGTGGGGGGTTCGCCCTACGAGCAGTACTTC.

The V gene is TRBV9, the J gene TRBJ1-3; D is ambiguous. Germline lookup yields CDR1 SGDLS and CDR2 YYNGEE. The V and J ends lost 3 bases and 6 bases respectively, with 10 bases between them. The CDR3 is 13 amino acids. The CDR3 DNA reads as TGTGCCAGCAGCGAACCGGACTCAAACACCATATATTTT. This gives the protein CASSEPDSNTIYF.

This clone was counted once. The CDR3 reads CAIKGQGTPEQFF. The CDR3 DNA reads TGTGCCATCAAGGGACAGGGGACCCCGGAGCAGTTCTTC. The chain has TRBV10-3 and TRBJ2-1; 10 bases are a match to TRBD1. The CDR3 covers 13 residues. V shed 7 bases and J 10 bases; nucleotides not matched to a gene: 7. CDR1 and CDR2 from the germline V gene are ENHRY and SYGVKD.

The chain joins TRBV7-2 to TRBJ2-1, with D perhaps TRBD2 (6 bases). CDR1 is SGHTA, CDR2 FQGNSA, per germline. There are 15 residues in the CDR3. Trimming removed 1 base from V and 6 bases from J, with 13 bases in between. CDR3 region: CASSLVRVGGNEQFF. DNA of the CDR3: TGTGCCAGCAGCTTAGTGCGGGTGGGGGGCAATGAGCAGTTCTTC.

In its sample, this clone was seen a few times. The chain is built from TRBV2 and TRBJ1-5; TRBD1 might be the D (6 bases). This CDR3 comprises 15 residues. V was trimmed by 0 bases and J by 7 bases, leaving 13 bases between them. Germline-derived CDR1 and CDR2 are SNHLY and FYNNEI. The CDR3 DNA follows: TGTGCCAGCAGTGAAGCTCTCGGGGGCAGCCAGCCCCAGCATTTT. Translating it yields CASSEALGGSQPQHF.

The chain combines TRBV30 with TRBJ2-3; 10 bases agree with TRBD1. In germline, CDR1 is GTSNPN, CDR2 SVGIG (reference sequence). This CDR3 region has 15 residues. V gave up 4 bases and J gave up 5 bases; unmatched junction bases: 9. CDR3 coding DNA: TGTGCCTGGAATGTCGGGACAGGGGTGGTAGATACGCAGTATTTT. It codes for CAWNVGTGVVDTQYF. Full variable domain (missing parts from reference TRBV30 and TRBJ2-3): SQTIHQWPATLVQPVGSPLSLECTVEGTSNPNLYWYRQAAGRGLQLLFYSVGIGQISSEVPQNLSASRPQDRQFILSSKKLLLSDSGFYLCAWNVGTGVVDTQYFGPGTRLTVL.

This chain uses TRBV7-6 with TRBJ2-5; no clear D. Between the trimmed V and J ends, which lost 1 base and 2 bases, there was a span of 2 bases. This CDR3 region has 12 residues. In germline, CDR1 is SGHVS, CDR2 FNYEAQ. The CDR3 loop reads CASSLDQETQYF. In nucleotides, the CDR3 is TGTGCCAGCAGCTTAGATCAAGAGACCCAGTACTTC.

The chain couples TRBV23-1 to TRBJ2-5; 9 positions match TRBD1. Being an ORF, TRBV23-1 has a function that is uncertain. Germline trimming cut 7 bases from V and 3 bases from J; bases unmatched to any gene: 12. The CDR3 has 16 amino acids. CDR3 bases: TGCGCCAGCATAATGTACAGGGGGCGGAGAAAAGAGACCCAGTACTTC. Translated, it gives CASIMYRGRRKETQYF.

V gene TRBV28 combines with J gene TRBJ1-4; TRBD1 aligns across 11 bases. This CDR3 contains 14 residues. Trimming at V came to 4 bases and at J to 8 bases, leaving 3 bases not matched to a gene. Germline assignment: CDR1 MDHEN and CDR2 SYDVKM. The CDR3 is CASSWTGGEEKLFF. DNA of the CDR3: TGTGCCAGCAGTTGGACAGGGGGCGAGGAAAAACTGTTTTTT.

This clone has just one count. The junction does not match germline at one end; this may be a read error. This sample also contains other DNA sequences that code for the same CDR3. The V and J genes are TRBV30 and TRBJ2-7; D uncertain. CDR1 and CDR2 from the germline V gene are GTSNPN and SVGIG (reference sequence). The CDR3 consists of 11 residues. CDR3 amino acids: CAWSGMGEQYF. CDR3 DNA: TGCGCCTGGAGTGGGATGGGCGAGCAGTACTTC.

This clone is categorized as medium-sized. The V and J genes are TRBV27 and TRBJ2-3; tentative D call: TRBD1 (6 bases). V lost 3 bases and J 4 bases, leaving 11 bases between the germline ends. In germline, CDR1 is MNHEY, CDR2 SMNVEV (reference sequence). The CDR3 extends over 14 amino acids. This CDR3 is CASSLVQGADTQYF. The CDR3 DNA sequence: TGTGCCAGCAGTTTGGTACAGGGAGCAGATACGCAGTATTTT.

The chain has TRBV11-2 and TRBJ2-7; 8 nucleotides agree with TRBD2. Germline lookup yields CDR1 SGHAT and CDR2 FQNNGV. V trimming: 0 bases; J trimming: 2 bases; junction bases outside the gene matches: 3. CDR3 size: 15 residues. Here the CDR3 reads CASSLDPAGAYEQYF. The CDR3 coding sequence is TGTGCCAGCAGCTTAGATCCAGCGGGAGCCTACGAGCAGTACTTC.

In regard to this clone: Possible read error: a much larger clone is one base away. This chain's CDR3 is CASSQGGKKDYEQYF. CDR3 DNA: TGCGCCAGCAGCCAAGGTGGGAAGAAGGACTACGAGCAGTACTTC. The chain carries TRBV4-1 and TRBJ2-7; no definite D call. Trimming took 1 base from V and 3 from J, leaving 13 bases between them. The CDR3 has 15 residues. The germline CDR1 and CDR2 sequences are MGHRA and YSYEKL.

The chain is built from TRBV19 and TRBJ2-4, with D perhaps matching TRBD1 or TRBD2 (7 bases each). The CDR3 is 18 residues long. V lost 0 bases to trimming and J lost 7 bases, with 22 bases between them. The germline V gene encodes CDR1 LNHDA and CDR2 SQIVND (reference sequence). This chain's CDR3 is CASSIDFLGGGGGNIQYF. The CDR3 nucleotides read TGTGCCAGTAGTATAGATTTCTTGGGAGGGGGCGGTGGGAACATTCAGTACTTC.

The CDR3 nucleotides read TGTGCCATCACAGATGGGACTGAAGCTTTCTTT. Its translation: CAITDGTEAFF. The genes are TRBV10-3 and TRBJ1-1, with D unclear. Trimming pared 7 bases from V and 5 bases from J, leaving 8 bases between. The germline gives CDR1 ENHRY, CDR2 SYGVKD. There are 11 residues in the CDR3.

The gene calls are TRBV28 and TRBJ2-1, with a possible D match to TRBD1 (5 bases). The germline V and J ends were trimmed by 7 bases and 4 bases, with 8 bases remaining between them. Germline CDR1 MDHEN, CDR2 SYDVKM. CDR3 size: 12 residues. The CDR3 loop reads CASTRGYNEQFF. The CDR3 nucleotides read TGTGCCAGCACTAGGGGTTACAATGAGCAGTTCTTC.

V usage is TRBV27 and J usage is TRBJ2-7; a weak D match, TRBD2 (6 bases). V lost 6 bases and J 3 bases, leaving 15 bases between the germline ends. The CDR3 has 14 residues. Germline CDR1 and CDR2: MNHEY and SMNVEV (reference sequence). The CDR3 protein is CASRHRDSLYEQYF. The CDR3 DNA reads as TGTGCCAGCAGACACCGGGACTCCCTCTACGAGCAGTACTTC.

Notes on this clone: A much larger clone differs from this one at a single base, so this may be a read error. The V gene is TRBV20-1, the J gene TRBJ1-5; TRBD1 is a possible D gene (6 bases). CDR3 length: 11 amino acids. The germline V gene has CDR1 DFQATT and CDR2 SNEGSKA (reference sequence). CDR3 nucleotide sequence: TGCAATGCTAGAGATGGAACAGGGCAGCATTTT. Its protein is CNARDGTGQHF.

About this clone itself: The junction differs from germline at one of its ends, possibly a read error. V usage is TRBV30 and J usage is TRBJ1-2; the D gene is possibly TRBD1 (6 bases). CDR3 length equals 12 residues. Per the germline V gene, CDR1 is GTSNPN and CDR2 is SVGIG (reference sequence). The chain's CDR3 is CAWSGYGTRRAF. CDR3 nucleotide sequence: TGTGCCTGGAGTGGTTATGGGACACGGAGGGCCTTC.

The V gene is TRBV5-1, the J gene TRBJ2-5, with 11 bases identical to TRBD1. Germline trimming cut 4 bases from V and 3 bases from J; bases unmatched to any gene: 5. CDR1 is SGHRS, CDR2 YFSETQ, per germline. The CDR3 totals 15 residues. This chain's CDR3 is CASSPGDRGEETQYF. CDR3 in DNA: TGCGCCAGCAGCCCGGGGGACAGGGGGGAAGAGACCCAGTACTTC. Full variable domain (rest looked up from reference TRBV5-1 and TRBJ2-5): KAGVTQTPRYLIKTRGQQVTLSCSPISGHRSVSWYQQTPGQGLQFLFEYFSETQRNKGNFPGRFSGRQFSNSRSEMNVSTLELGDSALYLCASSPGDRGEETQYFGPGTRLLVL.

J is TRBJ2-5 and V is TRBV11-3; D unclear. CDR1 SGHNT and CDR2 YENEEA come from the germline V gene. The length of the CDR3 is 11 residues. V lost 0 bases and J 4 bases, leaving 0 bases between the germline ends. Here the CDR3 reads CASSLEETQYF. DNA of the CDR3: TGTGCCAGCAGCTTAGAAGAGACCCAGTACTTC.

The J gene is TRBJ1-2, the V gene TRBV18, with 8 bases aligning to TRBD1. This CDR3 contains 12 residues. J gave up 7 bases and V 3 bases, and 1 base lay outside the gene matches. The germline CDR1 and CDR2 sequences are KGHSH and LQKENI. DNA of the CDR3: TGTGCCAGCTCACCTGACAGGGGTGGCTACACCTTC. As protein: CASSPDRGGYTF.

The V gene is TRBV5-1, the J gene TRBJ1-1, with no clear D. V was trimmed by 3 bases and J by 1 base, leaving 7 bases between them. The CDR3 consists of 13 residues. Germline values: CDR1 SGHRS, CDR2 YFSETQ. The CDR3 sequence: CASSSGENTEAFF. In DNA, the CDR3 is TGCGCCAGCAGCTCCGGAGAGAACACTGAAGCTTTCTTT.

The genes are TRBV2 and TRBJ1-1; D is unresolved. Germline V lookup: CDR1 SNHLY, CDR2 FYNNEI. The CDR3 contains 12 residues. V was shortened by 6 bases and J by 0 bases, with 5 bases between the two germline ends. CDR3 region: CASRFLNTEAFF. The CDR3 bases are TGTGCCAGCAGGTTCTTGAACACTGAAGCTTTCTTT.